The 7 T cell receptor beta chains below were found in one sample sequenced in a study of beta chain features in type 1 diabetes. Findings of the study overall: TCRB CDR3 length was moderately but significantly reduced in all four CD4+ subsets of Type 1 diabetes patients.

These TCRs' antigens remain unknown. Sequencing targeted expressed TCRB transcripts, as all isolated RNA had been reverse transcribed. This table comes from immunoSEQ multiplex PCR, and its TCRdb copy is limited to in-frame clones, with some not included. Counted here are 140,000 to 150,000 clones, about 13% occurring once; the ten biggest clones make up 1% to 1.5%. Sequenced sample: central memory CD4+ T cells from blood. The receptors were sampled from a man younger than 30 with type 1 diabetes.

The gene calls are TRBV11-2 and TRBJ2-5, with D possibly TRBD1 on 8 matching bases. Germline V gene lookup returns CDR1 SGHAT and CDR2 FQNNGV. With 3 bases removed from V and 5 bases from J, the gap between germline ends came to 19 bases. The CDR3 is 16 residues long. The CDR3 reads CASSFQGQGGSETQYF. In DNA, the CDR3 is TGTGCCAGCAGCTTCCAAGGACAGGGAGGGTCTGAGACCCAGTACTTC.

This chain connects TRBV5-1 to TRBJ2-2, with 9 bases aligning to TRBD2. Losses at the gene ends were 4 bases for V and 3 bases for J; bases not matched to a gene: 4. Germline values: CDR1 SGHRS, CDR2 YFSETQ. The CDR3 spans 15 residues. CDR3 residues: CASSPGGGDTGELFF. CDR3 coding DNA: TGCGCCAGCAGCCCCGGCGGGGGGGACACCGGGGAGCTGTTTTTT.

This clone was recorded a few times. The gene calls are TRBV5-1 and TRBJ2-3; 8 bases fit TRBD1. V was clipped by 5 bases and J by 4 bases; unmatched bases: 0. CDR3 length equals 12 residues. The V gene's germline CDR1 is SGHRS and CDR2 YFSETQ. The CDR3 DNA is TGCGCCAGCAGACAGGGGGCAGATACGCAGTATTTT. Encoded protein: CASRQGADTQYF. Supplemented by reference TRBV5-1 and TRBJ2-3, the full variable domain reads KAGVTQTPRYLIKTRGQQVTLSCSPISGHRSVSWYQQTPGQGLQFLFEYFSETQRNKGNFPGRFSGRQFSNSRSEMNVSTLELGDSALYLCASRQGADTQYFGPGTRLTVL.

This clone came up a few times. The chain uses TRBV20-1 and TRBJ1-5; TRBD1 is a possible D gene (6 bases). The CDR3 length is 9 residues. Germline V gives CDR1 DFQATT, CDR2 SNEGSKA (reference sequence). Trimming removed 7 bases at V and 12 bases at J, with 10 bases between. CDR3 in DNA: TGCAGTGGGGACACGTTCCAGCATTTT. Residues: CSGDTFQHF.

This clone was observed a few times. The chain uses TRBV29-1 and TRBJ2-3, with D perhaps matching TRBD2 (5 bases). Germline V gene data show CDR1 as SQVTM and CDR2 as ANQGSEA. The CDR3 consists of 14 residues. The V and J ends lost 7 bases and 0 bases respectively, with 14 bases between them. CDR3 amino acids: CSAPGIASTDTQYF. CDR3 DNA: TGCAGCGCCCCGGGGATAGCCAGCACAGATACGCAGTATTTT.

The CDR3 DNA sequence: TGCAGCGTTGAAGGGGTAAAGGGAGGGTACACTGAAGCTTTCTTT. The encoded protein is CSVEGVKGGYTEAFF. This rearrangement joins TRBV29-1 to TRBJ1-1, with no clear D. With 1 base removed from V and 3 bases from J, the gap between germline ends came to 15 bases. CDR1 and CDR2 (germline): SQVTM, ANQGSEA. The CDR3 extends over 15 amino acids.

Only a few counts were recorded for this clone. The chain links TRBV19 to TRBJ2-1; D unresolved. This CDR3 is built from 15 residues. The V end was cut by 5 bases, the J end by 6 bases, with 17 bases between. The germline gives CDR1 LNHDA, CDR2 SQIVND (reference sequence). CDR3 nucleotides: TGTGCCAGTAGTGGCTCCTCCCACGGCGGCAATGAGCAGTTCTTC. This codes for CASSGSSHGGNEQFF.